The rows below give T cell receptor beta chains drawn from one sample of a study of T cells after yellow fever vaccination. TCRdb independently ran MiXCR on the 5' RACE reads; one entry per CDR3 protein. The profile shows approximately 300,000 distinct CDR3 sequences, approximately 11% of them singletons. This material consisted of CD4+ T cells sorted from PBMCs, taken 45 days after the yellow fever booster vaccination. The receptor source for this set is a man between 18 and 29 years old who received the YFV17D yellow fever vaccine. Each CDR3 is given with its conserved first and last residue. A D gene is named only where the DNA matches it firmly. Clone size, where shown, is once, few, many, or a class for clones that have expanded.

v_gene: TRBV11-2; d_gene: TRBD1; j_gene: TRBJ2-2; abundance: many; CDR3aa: CASSPGQGVTGELFF; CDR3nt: TGTGCCAGCAGCCCGGGACAGGGAGTGACCGGGGAGCTGTTTTTT
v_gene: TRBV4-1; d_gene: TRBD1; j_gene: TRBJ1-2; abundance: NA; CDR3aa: CASSQDRGLGYTF; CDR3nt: TGCGCCAGCAGCCAAGACAGGGGGCTTGGCTACACCTTC
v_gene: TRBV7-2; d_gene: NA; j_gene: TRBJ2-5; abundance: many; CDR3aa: CASSPGYSETQYF; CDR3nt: TGTGCCAGCAGCCCAGGGTATTCAGAGACCCAGTACTTC
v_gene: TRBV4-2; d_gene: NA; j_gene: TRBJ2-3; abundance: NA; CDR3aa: CASSQEGSPDTQYF; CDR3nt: TGTGCCAGCAGCCAAGAGGGTAGCCCAGATACGCAGTATTTT
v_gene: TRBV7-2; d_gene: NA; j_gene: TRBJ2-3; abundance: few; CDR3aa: CASRGPGEPTDTQYF; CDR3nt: TGTGCCAGCCGAGGACCTGGGGAACCCACAGATACGCAGTATTTT
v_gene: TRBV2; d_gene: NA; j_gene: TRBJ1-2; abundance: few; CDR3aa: CASKGGRVYGYTF; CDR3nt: TGTGCCAGCAAGGGGGGGCGGGTCTATGGCTACACCTTC
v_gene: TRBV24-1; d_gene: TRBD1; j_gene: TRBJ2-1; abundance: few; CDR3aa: CATRAAEGGAPGEQFF; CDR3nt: TGTGCCACCAGAGCGGCCGAAGGGGGCGCCCCCGGTGAGCAGTTCTTC
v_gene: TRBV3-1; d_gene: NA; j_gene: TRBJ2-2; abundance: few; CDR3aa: CASSQVREGELFF; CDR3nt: TGTGCCAGCAGCCAAGTAAGGGAAGGGGAGCTGTTTTTT
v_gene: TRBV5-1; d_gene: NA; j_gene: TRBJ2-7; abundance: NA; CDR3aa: CASSLAPGNSYEQYF; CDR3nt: TGCGCCAGCAGCTTGGCTCCGGGGAACTCCTACGAGCAGTACTTC
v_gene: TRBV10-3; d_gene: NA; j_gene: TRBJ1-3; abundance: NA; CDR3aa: CAISEFQPGRNTIYF; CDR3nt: TGTGCCATCAGTGAGTTCCAGCCGGGCAGAAACACCATATATTTT
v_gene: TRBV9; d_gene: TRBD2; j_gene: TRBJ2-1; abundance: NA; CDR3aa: CASSARAGVYNEQFF; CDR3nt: TGTGCCAGCAGCGCTCGAGCGGGGGTCTACAATGAGCAGTTCTTC
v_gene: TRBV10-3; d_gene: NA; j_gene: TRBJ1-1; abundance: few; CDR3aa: CAISGGMNTEAFF; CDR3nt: TGTGCCATCAGCGGCGGCATGAACACTGAAGCTTTCTTT
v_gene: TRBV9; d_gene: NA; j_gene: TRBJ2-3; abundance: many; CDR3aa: CASSVGGALPGADTQYF; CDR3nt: TGTGCCAGCAGCGTGGGGGGGGCGCTCCCCGGGGCAGATACGCAGTATTTT
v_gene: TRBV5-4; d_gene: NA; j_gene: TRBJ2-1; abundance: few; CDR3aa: CASSSSTHHSYNEQFF; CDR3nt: TGTGCCAGCAGCTCAAGTACTCATCACTCCTACAATGAGCAGTTCTTC
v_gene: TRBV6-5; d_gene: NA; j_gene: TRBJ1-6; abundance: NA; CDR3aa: CASSYARRPGSPLHF; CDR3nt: TGTGCCAGCAGTTATGCTCGCCGTCCGGGATCACCCCTCCACTTT
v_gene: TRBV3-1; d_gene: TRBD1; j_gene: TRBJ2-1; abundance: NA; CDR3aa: CASSQDLDRSNEQFF; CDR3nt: TGTGCCAGCAGCCAAGATTTGGACAGGTCTAATGAGCAGTTCTTC
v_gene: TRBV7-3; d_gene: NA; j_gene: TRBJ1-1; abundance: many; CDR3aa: CASSSNGNTEAFF; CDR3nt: TGTGCCAGCAGCTCCAATGGGAACACTGAAGCTTTCTTT
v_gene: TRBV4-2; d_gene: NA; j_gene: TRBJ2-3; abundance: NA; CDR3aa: CASSLTEAGHGTDTQYF; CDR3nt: TGTGCCAGCAGCCTTACCGAAGCGGGCCACGGCACAGATACGCAGTATTTT
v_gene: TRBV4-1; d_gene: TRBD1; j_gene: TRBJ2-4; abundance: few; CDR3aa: CASSHDRGRNIQYF; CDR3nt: TGCGCCAGCAGCCACGACAGGGGCCGTAACATTCAGTACTTC
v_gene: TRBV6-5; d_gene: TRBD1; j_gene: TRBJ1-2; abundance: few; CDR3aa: CASRNKQGADGYTF; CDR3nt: TGTGCCAGCAGAAATAAACAGGGGGCTGATGGCTACACCTTC
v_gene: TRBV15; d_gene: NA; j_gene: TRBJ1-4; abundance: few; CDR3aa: CATSRVVGGEKLFF; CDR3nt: TGTGCCACCAGCAGAGTGGTAGGGGGTGAAAAACTGTTTTTT
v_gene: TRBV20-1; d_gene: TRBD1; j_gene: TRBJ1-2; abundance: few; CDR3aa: CSAVSGQGVGNYGYTF; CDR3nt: TGCAGTGCCGTATCCGGACAGGGTGTCGGCAACTATGGCTACACCTTC
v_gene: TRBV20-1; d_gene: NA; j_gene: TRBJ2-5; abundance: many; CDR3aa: CSARDNPTPETQYF; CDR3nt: TGCAGTGCTAGAGATAACCCGACGCCGGAGACCCAGTACTTC
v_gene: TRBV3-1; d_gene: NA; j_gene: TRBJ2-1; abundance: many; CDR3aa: CASSQVSREQFF; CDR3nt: TGTGCCAGCAGCCAAGTTTCTCGTGAGCAGTTCTTC
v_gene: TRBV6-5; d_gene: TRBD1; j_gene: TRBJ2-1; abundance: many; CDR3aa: CASSSADRGDSFF; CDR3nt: TGTGCCAGCAGTTCAGCGGACAGGGGAGATAGCTTCTTC
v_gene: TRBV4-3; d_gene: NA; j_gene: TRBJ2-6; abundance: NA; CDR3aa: CASSQERHVGKGLSGANVLTF; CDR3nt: TGCGCCAGCAGCCAAGAAAGGCACGTTGGGAAGGGCCTCTCTGGGGCCAACGTCCTGACTTTC
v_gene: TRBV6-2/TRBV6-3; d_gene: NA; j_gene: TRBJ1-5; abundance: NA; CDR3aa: CASSYHPTGPSKLQHF; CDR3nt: TGTGCCAGCAGTTACCACCCCACAGGGCCCAGCAAGCTCCAGCATTTT
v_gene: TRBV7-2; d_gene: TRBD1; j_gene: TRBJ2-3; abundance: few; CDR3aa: CASSSTGTAGTDTQYF; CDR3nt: TGTGCCAGCAGCTCAACCGGGACAGCAGGAACAGATACGCAGTATTTT
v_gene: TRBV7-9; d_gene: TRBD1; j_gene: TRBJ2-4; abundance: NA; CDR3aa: CASSRQGLAKNIQYF; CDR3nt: TGTGCCAGCAGCAGACAGGGTTTAGCCAAAAACATTCAGTACTTC
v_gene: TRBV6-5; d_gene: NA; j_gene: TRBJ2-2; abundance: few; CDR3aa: CASFQGKAGELFF; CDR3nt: TGTGCCAGTTTCCAGGGGAAGGCCGGGGAGCTGTTTTTT
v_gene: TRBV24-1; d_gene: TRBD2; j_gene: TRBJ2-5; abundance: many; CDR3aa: CATSDTLSSSGGQETQYF; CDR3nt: TGTGCCACCAGTGATACCCTTTCAAGTAGCGGGGGACAAGAGACCCAGTACTTC